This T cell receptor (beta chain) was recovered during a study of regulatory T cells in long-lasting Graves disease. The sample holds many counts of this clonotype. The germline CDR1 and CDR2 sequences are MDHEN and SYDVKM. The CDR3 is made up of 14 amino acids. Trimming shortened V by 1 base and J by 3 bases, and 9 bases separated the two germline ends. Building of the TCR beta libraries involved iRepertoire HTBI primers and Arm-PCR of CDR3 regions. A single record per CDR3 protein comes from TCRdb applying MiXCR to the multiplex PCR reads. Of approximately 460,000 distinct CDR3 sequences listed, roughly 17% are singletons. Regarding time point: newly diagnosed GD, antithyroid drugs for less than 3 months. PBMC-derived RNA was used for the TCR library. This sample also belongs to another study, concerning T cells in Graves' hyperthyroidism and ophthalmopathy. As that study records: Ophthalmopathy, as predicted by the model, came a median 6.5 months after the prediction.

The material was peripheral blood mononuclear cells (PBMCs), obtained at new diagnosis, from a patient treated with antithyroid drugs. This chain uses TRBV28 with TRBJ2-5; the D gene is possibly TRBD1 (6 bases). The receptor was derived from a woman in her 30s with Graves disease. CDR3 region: CASSLLGQEETQYF. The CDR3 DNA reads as TGTGCCAGCAGTTTATTGGGACAAGAAGAGACCCAGTACTTC. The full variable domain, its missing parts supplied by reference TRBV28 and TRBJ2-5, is DVKVTQSSRYLVKRTGEKVFLECVQDMDHENMFWYRQDPGLGLRLIYFSYDVKMKEKGDIPEGYSVSREKKERFSLILESASTNQTSMYLCASSLLGQEETQYFGPGTRLLVL.